The 29 T cell receptor beta chains below were found in one sample sequenced in a study of OX40 agonist ivuxolimab in advanced cancers. Measured with immunoSEQ multiplex PCR; TCRdb has only the in-frame clones, and not every one. Of more than 45,000 clones in the sample, around nine tenths were seen once. This specimen consisted of CD4+ or CD8+ T cells sorted from blood, obtained in a trial of the OX40 agonist ivuxolimab. The receptor source for this set is an adult with an advanced solid tumor such as melanoma, head and neck, liver or kidney cancer.

The rearrangement uses TRBV27 and TRBJ1-2; no clear D gene. In germline, CDR1 is MNHEY, CDR2 SMNVEV (reference sequence). Deletions cut 0 bases from V and 3 bases from J, with 5 bases between. This CDR3 has 13 amino acids. The CDR3 DNA sequence: TGTGCCAGCAGTTTATCTTCGGACTATGGCTACACCTTC. It yields the protein CASSLSSDYGYTF.

The CDR3 sequence is CSVEDRIYGYTF. The CDR3 DNA follows: TGCAGCGTTGAAGACAGGATCTATGGCTACACCTTC. The gene calls are TRBV29-1 and TRBJ1-2; D is unresolved. The CDR3 totals 12 residues. Germline values: CDR1 SQVTM, CDR2 ANQGSEA. V lost 0 bases and J lost 4, with 6 bases in between.

This clone has more than one count but fewer than ten. CDR3 amino acids: CASSEYNRVGNTIYF. The CDR3, as DNA: TGTGCCAGCAGTGAATACAACAGGGTCGGAAACACCATATATTTT. The chain joins TRBV25-1 to TRBJ1-3; the D gene is possibly TRBD1 (6 bases). Germline values: CDR1 MGHDK, CDR2 SYGVNS. This CDR3 spans 15 amino acids. V was shortened by 0 bases and J by 4 bases, with 10 bases between the two germline ends. The whole variable domain, filled in from reference TRBV25-1 and TRBJ1-3, reads EADIYQTPRYLVIGTGKKITLECSQTMGHDKMYWYQQDPGMELHLIHYSYGVNSTEKGDLSSESTVSRIRTEHFPLTLESARPSHTSQYLCASSEYNRVGNTIYFGEGSWLTVV.

The chain combines TRBV6-4 with TRBJ1-2; D uncertain. V was clipped by 3 bases and J by 4 bases, with 9 bases between them. Germline V gene sequence: CDR1 MRHNA, CDR2 SNTAGT. This CDR3 has 13 residues. CDR3: CASSEREGYGYTF. CDR3 DNA: TGTGCCAGCAGTGAGCGGGAGGGCTATGGCTACACCTTC.

The chain carries TRBV5-4 and TRBJ1-2; D is ambiguous. The CDR3 length is 13 residues. The V and J ends lost 1 base and 6 bases respectively, with 10 bases between them. CDR1 SGHNT and CDR2 YYREEE come from the germline V gene (reference sequence). CDR3 residues: CASSLKSLDGYTF. The DNA for the CDR3 is TGTGCCAGCAGCTTGAAGAGTTTGGATGGCTACACCTTC.

The chain carries TRBV30 and TRBJ2-7, with D tentatively TRBD2 (5 bases). V was clipped by 4 bases and J by 5 bases, with 12 bases between them. The CDR3 has 12 residues. Germline CDR1 is GTSNPN and CDR2 is SVGIG (reference sequence). This CDR3 reads CAWMEVLNEQYF. CDR3 DNA: TGTGCCTGGATGGAGGTCCTGAACGAGCAGTACTTC.

This chain joins TRBV30 and TRBJ1-4; no firm D call. Germline assignment: CDR1 GTSNPN and CDR2 SVGIG (reference sequence). The CDR3 loop spans 12 amino acids. The germline V and J ends were trimmed by 3 bases and 4 bases, with 6 bases remaining between them. CDR3 DNA sequence: TGTGCCTGGAGGGGCCTTAATGAAAAACTGTTTTTT. Translating gives CAWRGLNEKLFF.

The chain joins TRBV27 to TRBJ1-3; D is perhaps TRBD1 (5 bases). The V end lost 4 bases, the J end lost 3 bases, and 13 bases lay between the germline ends. The germline CDR1 and CDR2 sequences are MNHEY and SMNVEV (reference sequence). The CDR3 runs 15 residues. CDR3 bases: TGTGCCAGCAGTTCGGGAGGGGCTGGTGGAAACACCATATATTTT. Translation gives CASSSGGAGGNTIYF.

Notes on this clone: Other DNA sequences in this sample translate to the same CDR3. The chain has TRBV4-1 and TRBJ2-1, with 16 bases that match TRBD2. Germline CDR1 reads MGHRA; CDR2 reads YSYEKL. CDR3 length: 17 residues. With 3 bases clipped from V and 7 bases from J, the junction kept 6 bases outside the gene matches. The CDR3 here is CASSQEGTSGGANEQFF. The CDR3 nucleotides are TGCGCCAGCAGCCAGGAAGGGACTAGCGGGGGGGCGAATGAGCAGTTCTTC.

The gene calls are TRBV6-4 and TRBJ2-1, with 10 nucleotides matching TRBD2. This CDR3 has 15 amino acids. Trimming removed 6 bases from V and 8 bases from J; junction bases left unmatched: 10. Germline V gene sequence: CDR1 MRHNA, CDR2 SNTAGT. The CDR3 here is CASRPESGGAHEQFF. CDR3 nucleotides: TGTGCCAGCAGGCCTGAAAGCGGGGGGGCGCATGAGCAGTTCTTC.

This chain links TRBV21-1 with TRBJ2-5; the table calls TRBD2, which could not be checked here. TRBV21-1 is reported as a pseudogene. This CDR3 has 17 amino acids. The CDR3 sequence is CASSKARVSGGQETQYF. For the CDR3, the DNA is TGTGCCAGCAGCAAAGCGCGGGTTAGCGGGGGACAAGAGACCCAGTACTTC.

V is TRBV2 and J is TRBJ1-1; D ambiguous. From germline, CDR1 is SNHLY and CDR2 FYNNEI. The CDR3 spans 15 residues. Trimming pared 2 bases from V and 1 base from J, leaving 11 bases between. CDR3 DNA sequence: TGTGCCAGCAGTGAACATACAGAAAAGAACACTGAAGCTTTCTTT. It codes for CASSEHTEKNTEAFF.

The genes are TRBV2 and TRBJ1-6; the D gene is possibly TRBD1 (5 bases). The CDR3 is made up of 17 amino acids. V was pared by 9 bases and J by 2 bases, with 20 bases between. Germline values: CDR1 SNHLY, CDR2 FYNNEI. For the CDR3, the DNA is TGTGCCAGATCCTCGGGGGGAGGCATCACCTATAATTCACCCCTCCACTTT. This gives the protein CARSSGGGITYNSPLHF.

The chain recombines TRBV27 with TRBJ2-3, with D hard to call. CDR1 and CDR2 (germline): MNHEY, SMNVEV (reference sequence). Trimming left V 3 bases short and J 0 bases short, with 10 bases between. The CDR3 contains 15 residues. CDR3 amino acids: CASSFLGSSTDTQYF. CDR3 nucleotides: TGTGCCAGCAGTTTCTTGGGTTCTAGCACAGATACGCAGTATTTT.

The chain links TRBV29-1 to TRBJ2-1, with TRBD1 identical over 7 bases. Trimming at V came to 4 bases and at J to 9 bases, leaving 15 bases not matched to a gene. The CDR3 has 15 residues. Per germline, CDR1 SQVTM and CDR2 ANQGSEA. The CDR3 DNA follows: TGCAGCGTTGCCCCGACAGGGAAAAGCGGAGGTGAGCAGTTCTTC. It encodes CSVAPTGKSGGEQFF.

The chain recombines TRBV15 with TRBJ2-5; D perhaps matches TRBD1 (7 bases). The CDR3 is 15 residues long. V was shortened by 1 base and J by 3 bases, with 12 bases between the two germline ends. The germline V gene has CDR1 LNHNV and CDR2 YYDKDF (reference sequence). Written as DNA, the CDR3 is TGTGCCACCAGCAGAGGGGGGGACAGTAAAGAGACCCAGTACTTC. Protein sequence: CATSRGGDSKETQYF.

The chain recombines TRBV5-6 with TRBJ1-5; 7 bases are shared with TRBD1. This CDR3 spans 15 amino acids. Per the germline V gene, CDR1 is SGHDT and CDR2 is YYEEEE. J gave up 1 base and V 3 bases, and 4 bases lay outside the gene matches. CDR3 DNA: TGTGCCAGCAGCTACCAGGGGGACAGCAATCAGCCCCAGCATTTT. As protein: CASSYQGDSNQPQHF. Looking up the rest from reference TRBV5-6 and TRBJ1-5 gives the full variable domain: DAGVTQSPTHLIKTRGQQVTLRCSPKSGHDTVSWYQQALGQGPQFIFQYYEEEERQRGNFPDRFSGHQFPNYSSELNVNALLLGDSALYLCASSYQGDSNQPQHFGDGTRLSIL.

The gene calls are TRBV30 and TRBJ2-7; the match to TRBD1 covers 9 bases. CDR3 length equals 12 residues. J gave up 6 bases and V 4 bases, and 4 bases lay outside the gene matches. Germline CDR1 reads GTSNPN; CDR2 reads SVGIG (reference sequence). DNA for the CDR3: TGTGCCTGGAATACGGGACAGGGCGAGCAGTACTTC. Translation gives CAWNTGQGEQYF.

This chain links TRBV2 with TRBJ1-4, with 12 bases identical to TRBD1. Germline V CDR1 and CDR2: SNHLY, FYNNEI. The CDR3 spans 18 residues. J lost 1 base, V lost 7 bases, and 10 bases had no gene match. In nucleotides, the CDR3 is TGTGCCAGCAACCGGGACAGGGGGCTAGAGGGAACTAATGAAAAACTGTTTTTT. Translating it yields CASNRDRGLEGTNEKLFF.

V is TRBV6-1 and J is TRBJ2-7, with 8 positions matching TRBD1. Germline V gene sequence: CDR1 MNHNS, CDR2 SASEGT. CDR3 length equals 15 residues. The V gene end was trimmed by 5 bases and the J gene end by 2 bases; junction bases not matched to a gene: 8. The CDR3 coding sequence is TGTGCCAGCAGTAGCCCTGGACAGGGAGCCTACGAGCAGTACGTC. Residues: CASSSPGQGAYEQYV.

The chain employs TRBV5-1 and TRBJ2-5; possible D gene TRBD1, 6 bases. The end of the DNA is better explained by TRBJ2-7, so the J call may be wrong. CDR3 length equals 11 residues. Germline CDR1 is SGHRS and CDR2 is YFSETQ. The CDR3 region is CASSLGGEQYF. DNA for the CDR3: TGCGCCAGCAGCTTAGGGGGCGAGCAGTACTTC.

The rearrangement joins TRBV15 to TRBJ1-5; 7 bases are a match to TRBD1. Germline V gene sequence: CDR1 LNHNV, CDR2 YYDKDF (reference sequence). The CDR3 length is 15 residues. Losses at the gene ends were 0 bases for V and 4 bases for J; bases not matched to a gene: 3. The CDR3: CATSRDDRANQPQHF. The CDR3 nucleotides are TGTGCCACCAGCAGAGACGACAGGGCAAATCAGCCCCAGCATTTT.

The genes are TRBV6-1 and TRBJ2-7; maybe TRBD1 (6 bases). The CDR3 runs 11 residues. Trimming shortened V by 4 bases and J by 7 bases, and 8 bases separated the two germline ends. CDR1 MNHNS and CDR2 SASEGT come from the germline V gene. The CDR3 protein is CASSATGEQYV. The CDR3 bases are TGTGCCAGCAGTGCGACAGGTGAGCAGTACGTC.

The V gene is TRBV19, the J gene TRBJ1-1; tentatively, D is TRBD1 (5 bases). Germline V gene data show CDR1 as LNHDA and CDR2 as SQIVND (reference sequence). The CDR3 is 15 residues long. Trimming pared 6 bases from V and 5 bases from J, leaving 19 bases between. CDR3: CASSPLEGKGTEAFF. The CDR3 DNA reads as TGTGCCAGTAGCCCCCTTGAGGGGAAAGGAACTGAAGCTTTCTTT.

The rearrangement links TRBV7-8 to TRBJ2-7; tentatively, D is TRBD1 or TRBD2 (6 bases each). The V end was cut by 2 bases, the J end by 3 bases, with 20 bases between. CDR1 is SGHVS and CDR2 is FQNEAQ in the germline V gene. This CDR3 contains 17 residues. The CDR3 coding sequence is TGTGCCAGCAGCTTAATCCCCCTCGGGGGCCAAGGCTACGAGCAGTACTTC. The encoded protein is CASSLIPLGGQGYEQYF.

The chain recombines TRBV16 with TRBJ1-5, with a tentative D call TRBD1 (6 bases). Germline loops: CDR1 KGHSY, CDR2 FQNENV. The CDR3 contains 16 residues. Trimming removed 5 bases at V and 1 base at J, with 15 bases between. This CDR3 is CASSYWYRDSNQPQHF. DNA for the CDR3: TGTGCCAGCAGCTATTGGTACAGGGACAGCAATCAGCCCCAGCATTTT.

The rearrangement uses TRBV10-2 and TRBJ2-7; the D gene is possibly TRBD2 (5 bases). V was pared by 1 base and J by 6 bases, with 13 bases between. CDR1 is WSHSY and CDR2 is SAAADI in the germline V gene. The CDR3 is made up of 14 amino acids. The CDR3 bases are TGCGCCAGCAGTGAGTGGGCTAGCTCGTCCGAGCAGTACGTC. Its translation is CASSEWASSSEQYV.

On this clone: The sample has other DNA sequences that encode this CDR3 too. The gene calls are TRBV6-5 and TRBJ1-1; TRBD1 might be the D (5 bases). CDR3 length: 13 amino acids. Trimming took off 2 bases at V and 5 bases at J, with 9 bases between the two ends. The germline CDR1 and CDR2 sequences are MNHEY and SVGAGI. The CDR3: CASSYRGGTEAFF. The CDR3 DNA follows: TGTGCCAGCAGTTACAGGGGAGGGACTGAAGCTTTCTTT.

The chain recombines TRBV5-4 with TRBJ2-3, with 13 positions matching TRBD2. The J segment lost 4 bases and the V segment lost 4 bases, leaving 6 bases of the junction unmatched. The germline V gene has CDR1 SGHNT and CDR2 YYREEE (reference sequence). CDR3 length equals 16 residues. The CDR3 bases are TGTGCCAGCAGCGCGACTAGCGGGGGGCCCCCAGATACGCAGTATTTT. This codes for CASSATSGGPPDTQYF.